This TCR beta chain was captured by sequencing in a study of siplizumab effects on memory and regulatory T cells. Trimming removed 3 bases from V and 0 bases from J, with 9 bases in between. Germline V gene data show CDR1 as LNHDA and CDR2 as SQIVND (reference sequence). The CDR3 covers 15 residues. Method: immunoSEQ multiplex PCR; TCRdb's copy keeps in-frame clones and lacks some. The table lists 90,000 to 120,000 clones, over 90% of them singletons. V gene TRBV19 combines with J gene TRBJ1-5; D ambiguous. Source material: Tregs sorted from blood. The sequence was collected from a human donor in good health. The CDR3 loop is CASSIGRNSNQPQHF. CDR3 coding DNA: TGTGCCAGTAGTATCGGGAGGAATAGCAATCAGCCCCAGCATTTT.